The 10 T cell receptor beta chains in this list originate from one sample, sequenced in a study of cytomegalovirus exposure and HLA in healthy donors. This PCR relied on a set of 60 Vbeta primers and 13 Jbeta primers. Here immunoSEQ multiplex PCR was the method, and the copy in TCRdb shows in-frame clones only, minus some. The data show about 150,000 clones, with approximately 91% seen just once and about 0.51% held by the top ten. The material sequenced was PBMCs. These receptors originate from a woman aged 40 to 50 in good health and CMV-seronegative.

This sequence joins TRBV5-4 and TRBJ2-5; 8 bases are shared with TRBD1. The CDR3 totals 15 residues. Germline CDR1 SGHNT, CDR2 YYREEE (reference sequence). The ends lost 4 bases at V and 5 bases at J; junction bases unmatched: 10. The DNA of the CDR3 is TGTGCCAGCAGCCGACTCGACAGGGGCCGGGAGACCCAGTACTTC. The encoded protein is CASSRLDRGRETQYF.

The chain links TRBV19 to TRBJ2-7; 13 bases align to TRBD2. The junction had 4 bases not matched to a gene; V was cut back by 5 bases and J by 6 bases. Germline V gene sequence: CDR1 LNHDA, CDR2 SQIVND (reference sequence). The CDR3 loop spans 14 amino acids. CDR3 nucleotides: TGTGCCAGTAGTCTCGGACTAGCGGGAGCCGAGCAGTACTTC. It is translated as CASSLGLAGAEQYF.

The chain uses TRBV2 and TRBJ2-5, with D unclear. TRBJ2-7 matches the DNA end more closely, so the J call is doubtful. The CDR3 runs to 11 residues. Germline CDR1 SNHLY, CDR2 FYNNEI. The chain's CDR3 is CASSGVYEQYF. CDR3 DNA: TGTGCCAGCAGTGGAGTATACGAGCAGTACTTC.

V and J are TRBV21-1 and TRBJ2-3; the table's D gene call, TRBD2, was not cross checked with the DNA. TRBV21-1 is termed a pseudogene. The CDR3 loop spans 15 amino acids. CDR3 sequence: CASSRPSSRRDTQYF. CDR3 DNA: TGTGCCAGCAGCAGGCCTAGCTCGCGCCGAGATACGCAGTATTTT.

This clone was seen only a few times. V and J are TRBV4-2 and TRBJ1-5; D is ambiguous. The germline V gene has CDR1 LGHNA and CDR2 YNFKEQ. V was cut by 1 base and J by 1 base, with 5 bases left in between. The CDR3 is 14 amino acids. In DNA form, the CDR3 reads TGTGCCAGCAGCCAAGCAGGCAGCAATCAGCCCCAGCATTTT. Amino acid sequence: CASSQAGSNQPQHF.

The rearrangement links TRBV28 to TRBJ1-2, with a possible D match to TRBD1 (6 bases). Germline loops: CDR1 MDHEN, CDR2 SYDVKM. CDR3 length: 16 residues. Trimming stripped 6 bases from V and 1 base from J, with 18 bases between. The CDR3 nucleotides read TGTGCCAGCAGGTGGGGGGGTGGCAGGGGTAACTATGGCTACACCTTC. Translated, it gives CASRWGGGRGNYGYTF.

This clone showed up just a few times. The V call is TRBV6-5, the J call TRBJ2-1; 9 nucleotides align to TRBD2. The CDR3 runs to 15 residues. J was trimmed by 4 bases and V by 6 bases; bases with no gene match: 7. Germline V lookup: CDR1 MNHEY, CDR2 SVGAGI. CDR3: CASRVSGSRYNEQFF. CDR3 coding DNA: TGTGCCAGCAGAGTTAGCGGGAGTAGGTACAATGAGCAGTTCTTC.

The CDR3 spells CASSETGHTDTQYF. In DNA form, the CDR3 reads TGTGCCAGCAGTGAAACAGGGCACACAGATACGCAGTATTTT. The chain links TRBV25-1 to TRBJ2-3; D perhaps matches TRBD1 (6 bases). The CDR3 runs 14 residues. The germline CDR1 and CDR2 sequences are MGHDK and SYGVNS. With 2 bases removed from V and 2 bases from J, the gap between germline ends came to 8 bases.

This clone was found once. V is TRBV27 and J is TRBJ2-5; TRBD2 is a possible D gene (5 bases). V was cut by 9 bases and J by 2 bases, with 10 bases left in between. The CDR3 sequence is 12 residues long. Germline V gene sequence: CDR1 MNHEY, CDR2 SMNVEV (reference sequence). The CDR3 DNA sequence: TGTGCCAGACTAGAAGAACAAGAGACCCAGTACTTC. This translates into CARLEEQETQYF.

The gene calls are TRBV30 and TRBJ1-2; TRBD1 matches at 9 bases. The CDR3 has 15 amino acids. J lost 3 bases, V lost 2 bases, and 7 bases had no gene match. Looked up from germline, CDR1 is GTSNPN and CDR2 is SVGIG (reference sequence). This chain's CDR3 is CAWSQTGGIDYGYTF. In DNA, the CDR3 is TGTGCCTGGAGTCAAACAGGGGGCATTGACTATGGCTACACCTTC.